This TCR beta chain is from a study of cytomegalovirus exposure and HLA in healthy donors. This clone was seen just once. It was with 60 Vbeta and 13 Jbeta primers that the PCR ran. Profiled with immunoSEQ multiplex PCR; TCRdb holds only in-frame clones, not every one. Here the sample spans 140,000 to 150,000 clones, 65% to 85% being singletons. The sequenced sample was PBMCs. The clonotype originates from a male donor in good health and CMV-seronegative.

The CDR3 sequence is CASSFAGGAEEQFF. CDR3 DNA sequence: TGTGCCAGCAGCTTTGCCGGGGGTGCGGAGGAGCAGTTCTTC. The V gene is TRBV7-8, the J gene TRBJ2-1; D might be TRBD2 (6 bases). V was shortened by 3 bases and J by 10 bases, with 16 bases between the two germline ends. There are 14 residues in the CDR3. CDR1 SGHVS and CDR2 FQNEAQ come from the germline V gene.